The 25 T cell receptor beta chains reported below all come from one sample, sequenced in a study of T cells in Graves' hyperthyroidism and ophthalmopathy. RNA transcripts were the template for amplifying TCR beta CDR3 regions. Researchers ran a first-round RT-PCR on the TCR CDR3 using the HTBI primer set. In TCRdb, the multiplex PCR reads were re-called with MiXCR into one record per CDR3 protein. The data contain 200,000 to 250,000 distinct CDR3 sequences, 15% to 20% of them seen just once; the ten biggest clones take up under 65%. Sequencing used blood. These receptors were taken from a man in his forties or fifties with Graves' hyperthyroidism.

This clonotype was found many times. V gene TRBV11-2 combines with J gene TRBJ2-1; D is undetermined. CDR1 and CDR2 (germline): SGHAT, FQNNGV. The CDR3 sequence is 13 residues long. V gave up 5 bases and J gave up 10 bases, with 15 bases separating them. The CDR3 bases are TGTGCCAGCAGCCCGAGGCGGTCGGCCGAGCAGTTCTTC. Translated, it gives CASSPRRSAEQFF. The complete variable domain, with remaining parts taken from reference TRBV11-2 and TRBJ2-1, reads EAGVAQSPRYKIIEKRQSVAFWCNPISGHATLYWYQQILGQGPKLLIQFQNNGVVDDSQLPKDRFSAERLKGVDSTLKIQPAKLEDSAVYLCASSPRRSAEQFFGPGTRLTVL.

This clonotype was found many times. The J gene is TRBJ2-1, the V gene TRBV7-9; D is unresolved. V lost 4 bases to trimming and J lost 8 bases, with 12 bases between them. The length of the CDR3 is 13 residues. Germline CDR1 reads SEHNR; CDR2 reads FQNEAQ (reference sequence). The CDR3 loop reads CASSSTPMDEQFF. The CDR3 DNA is TGTGCCAGCAGCTCCACCCCCATGGATGAGCAGTTCTTC.

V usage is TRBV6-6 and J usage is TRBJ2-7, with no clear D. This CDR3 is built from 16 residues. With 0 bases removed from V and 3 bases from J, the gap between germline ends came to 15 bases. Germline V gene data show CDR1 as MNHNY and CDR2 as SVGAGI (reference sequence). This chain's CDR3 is CASSYSTGGLDYEQYF. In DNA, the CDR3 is TGTGCCAGCAGTTACTCGACGGGCGGCCTTGACTACGAGCAGTACTTC.

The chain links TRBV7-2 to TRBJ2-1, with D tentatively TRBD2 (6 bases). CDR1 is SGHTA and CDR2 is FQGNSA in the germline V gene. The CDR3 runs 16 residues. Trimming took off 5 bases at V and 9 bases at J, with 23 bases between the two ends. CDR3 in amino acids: CASSPPPAGSLSEQFF. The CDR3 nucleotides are TGTGCCAGCAGCCCTCCCCCTGCCGGGAGTTTGAGTGAGCAGTTCTTC.

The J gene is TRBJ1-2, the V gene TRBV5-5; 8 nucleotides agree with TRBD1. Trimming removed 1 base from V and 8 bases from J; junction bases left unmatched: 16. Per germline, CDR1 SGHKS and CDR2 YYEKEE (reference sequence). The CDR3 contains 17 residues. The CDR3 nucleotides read TGTGCCAGCAGCTTGTACGGGGAGACAGGGGAAGGGGACGGCTACACCTTC. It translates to CASSLYGETGEGDGYTF.

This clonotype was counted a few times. The CDR3 loop is CASSLGGGRIHNEQFF. The CDR3 region has the DNA TGTGCCAGCAGCTTAGGGGGCGGGAGAATCCACAATGAGCAGTTCTTC. The V call is TRBV7-2, the J call TRBJ2-1, with 7 bases lining up with TRBD2. This CDR3 is 16 amino acids long. Germline CDR1 SGHTA, CDR2 FQGNSA. Trimming took 1 base from V and 5 from J; bases not matched to a gene: 8.

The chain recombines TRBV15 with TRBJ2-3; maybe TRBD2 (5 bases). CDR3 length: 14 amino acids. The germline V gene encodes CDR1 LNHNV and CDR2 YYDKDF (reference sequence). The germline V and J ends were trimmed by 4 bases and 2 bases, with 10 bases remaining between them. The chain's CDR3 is CATSIGSVTDTQYF. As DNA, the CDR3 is TGTGCCACCAGCATAGGGAGCGTCACAGATACGCAGTATTTT.

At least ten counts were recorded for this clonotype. The CDR3 bases are TGTGCCAGCAGTTGGGATAAAGGCGGGGAGCTGTTTTTT. Its translation: CASSWDKGGELFF. The rearrangement joins TRBV27 to TRBJ2-2; D call uncertain. This CDR3 has 13 amino acids. Trimming shortened V by 4 bases and J by 7 bases, and 10 bases separated the two germline ends. Per germline, CDR1 MNHEY and CDR2 SMNVEV (reference sequence).

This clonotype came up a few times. The CDR3 sequence is CASSSLGTSGLQETQYF. DNA for the CDR3: TGTGCCAGCAGCTCATTGGGGACTAGCGGGCTACAAGAGACCCAGTACTTC. The chain is built from TRBV7-9 and TRBJ2-5, with 12 bases fitting TRBD2. Trimming cost V 4 bases and J 2 bases; bases outside gene matches: 8. The CDR3 is 17 amino acids. Germline V gives CDR1 SEHNR, CDR2 FQNEAQ (reference sequence). Combining the CDR3 with reference TRBV7-9 and TRBJ2-5 gives the whole variable domain DTGVSQNPRHKITKRGQNVTFRCDPISEHNRLYWYRQTLGQGPEFLTYFQNEAQLEKSRLLSDRFSAERPKGSFSTLEIQRTEQGDSAMYLCASSSLGTSGLQETQYFGPGTRLLVL.

This CDR3 reads CATDGAKLPQPQHF. In DNA form, the CDR3 reads TGTGCCACCGATGGGGCCAAACTGCCTCAGCCCCAGCATTTT. V is TRBV24-1 and J is TRBJ1-5; perhaps TRBD1 as D (5 bases). Germline V lookup: CDR1 KGHDR, CDR2 SFDVKD. The germline V and J ends were trimmed by 9 bases and 6 bases, with 17 bases remaining between them. The CDR3 sequence is 14 residues long.

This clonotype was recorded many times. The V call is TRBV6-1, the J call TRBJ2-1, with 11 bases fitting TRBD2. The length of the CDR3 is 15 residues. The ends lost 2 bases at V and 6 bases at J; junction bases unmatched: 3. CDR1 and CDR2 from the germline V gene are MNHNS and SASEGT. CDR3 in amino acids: CASSESLAGGNEQFF. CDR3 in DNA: TGTGCCAGCAGTGAAAGTCTAGCGGGAGGCAATGAGCAGTTCTTC.

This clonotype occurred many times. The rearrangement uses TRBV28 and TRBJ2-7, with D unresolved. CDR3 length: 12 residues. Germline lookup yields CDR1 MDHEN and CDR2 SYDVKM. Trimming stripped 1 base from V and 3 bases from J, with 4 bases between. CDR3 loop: CASSLFYYEQYF. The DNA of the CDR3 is TGTGCCAGCAGTTTATTTTACTACGAGCAGTACTTC.

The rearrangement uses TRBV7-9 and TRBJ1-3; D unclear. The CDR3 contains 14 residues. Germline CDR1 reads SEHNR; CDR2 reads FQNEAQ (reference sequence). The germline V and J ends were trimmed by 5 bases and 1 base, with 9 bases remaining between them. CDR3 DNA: TGTGCCAGCAGCACGTCCTTGTCTGGAAACACCATATATTTT. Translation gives CASSTSLSGNTIYF.

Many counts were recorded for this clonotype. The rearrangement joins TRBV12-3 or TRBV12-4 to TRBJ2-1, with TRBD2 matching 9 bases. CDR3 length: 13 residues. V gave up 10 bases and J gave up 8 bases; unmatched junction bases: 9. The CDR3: CATRGGGRDEQFF. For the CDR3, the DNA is TGTGCCACCCGCGGGGGCGGGAGGGATGAGCAGTTCTTC.

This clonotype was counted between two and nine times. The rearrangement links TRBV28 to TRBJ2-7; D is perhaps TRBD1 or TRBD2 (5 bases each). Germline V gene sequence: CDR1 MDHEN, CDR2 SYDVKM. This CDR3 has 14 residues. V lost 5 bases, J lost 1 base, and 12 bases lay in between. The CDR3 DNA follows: TGTGCCAGCAGTGCCGGGACGAAGTCCTACGAGCAGTACTTC. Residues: CASSAGTKSYEQYF.

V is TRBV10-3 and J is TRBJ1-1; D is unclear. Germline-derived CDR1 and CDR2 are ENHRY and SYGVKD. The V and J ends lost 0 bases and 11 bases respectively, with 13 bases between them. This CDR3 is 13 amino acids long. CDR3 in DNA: TGTGCCATCAGTGAGTCTTTGGTACCGGGGGCTTTCTTT. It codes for CAISESLVPGAFF.

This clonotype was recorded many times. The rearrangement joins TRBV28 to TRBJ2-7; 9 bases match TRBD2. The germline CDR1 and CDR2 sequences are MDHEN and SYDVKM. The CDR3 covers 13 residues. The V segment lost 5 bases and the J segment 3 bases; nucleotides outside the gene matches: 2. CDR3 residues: CASSTLAGYEQYF. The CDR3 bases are TGTGCCAGCAGTACACTAGCGGGCTACGAGCAGTACTTC.

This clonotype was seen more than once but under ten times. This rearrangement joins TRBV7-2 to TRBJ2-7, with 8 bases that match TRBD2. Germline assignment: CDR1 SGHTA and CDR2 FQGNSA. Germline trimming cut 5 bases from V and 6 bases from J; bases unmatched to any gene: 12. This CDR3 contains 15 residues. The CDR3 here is CASSLDSGTSREQYF. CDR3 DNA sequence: TGTGCCAGCAGCCTCGATAGCGGGACATCTCGCGAGCAGTACTTC.

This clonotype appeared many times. CDR3 loop: CASSKGGAGEQYF. DNA for the CDR3: TGTGCCAGCAGTAAGGGGGGAGCAGGGGAGCAGTACTTC. The V and J genes are TRBV7-2 and TRBJ2-7, with D perhaps being TRBD1 or TRBD2 (6 bases each). The CDR3 loop spans 13 amino acids. Germline-derived CDR1 and CDR2 are SGHTA and FQGNSA. Trimming took 6 bases from V and 7 from J, leaving 16 bases between them.

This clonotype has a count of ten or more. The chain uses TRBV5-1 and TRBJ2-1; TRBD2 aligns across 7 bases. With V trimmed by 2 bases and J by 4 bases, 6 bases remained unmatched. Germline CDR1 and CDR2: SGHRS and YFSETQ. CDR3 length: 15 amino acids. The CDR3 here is CASSFTTAGYNEQFF. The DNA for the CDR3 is TGCGCCAGCAGCTTTACCACAGCGGGGTACAATGAGCAGTTCTTC.

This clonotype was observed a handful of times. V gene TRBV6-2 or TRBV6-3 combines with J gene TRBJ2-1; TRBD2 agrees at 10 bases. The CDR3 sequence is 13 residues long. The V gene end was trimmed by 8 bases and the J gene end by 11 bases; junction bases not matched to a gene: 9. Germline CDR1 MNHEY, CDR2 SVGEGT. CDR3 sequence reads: CASERTSGTQQFF. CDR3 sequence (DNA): TGTGCCAGCGAACGGACTAGCGGAACACAGCAGTTCTTC.

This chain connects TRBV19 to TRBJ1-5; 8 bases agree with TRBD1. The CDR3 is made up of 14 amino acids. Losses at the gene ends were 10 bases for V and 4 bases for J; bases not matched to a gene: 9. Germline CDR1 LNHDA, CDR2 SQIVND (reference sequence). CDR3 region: CATADRASNQPQHF. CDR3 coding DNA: TGTGCCACCGCGGACAGGGCGTCGAATCAGCCCCAGCATTTT.

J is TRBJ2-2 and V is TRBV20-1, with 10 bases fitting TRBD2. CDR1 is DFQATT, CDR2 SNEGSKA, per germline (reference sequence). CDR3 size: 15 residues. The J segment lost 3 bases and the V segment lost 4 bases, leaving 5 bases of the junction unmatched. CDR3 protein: CSAKLAGVYTGELFF. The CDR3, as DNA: TGCAGTGCTAAGCTAGCGGGGGTATACACCGGGGAGCTGTTTTTT.

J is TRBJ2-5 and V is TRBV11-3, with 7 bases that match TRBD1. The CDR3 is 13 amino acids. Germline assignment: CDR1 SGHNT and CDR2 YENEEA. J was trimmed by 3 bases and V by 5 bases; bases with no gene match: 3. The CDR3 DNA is TGTGCCAGCAGCAAAACAGGGGAAGAGACCCAGTACTTC. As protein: CASSKTGEETQYF. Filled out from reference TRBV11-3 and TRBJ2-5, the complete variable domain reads EAGVVQSPRYKIIEKKQPVAFWCNPISGHNTLYWYLQNLGQGPELLIRYENEEAVDDSQLPKDRFSAERLKGVDSTLKIQPAELGDSAVYLCASSKTGEETQYFGPGTRLLVL.

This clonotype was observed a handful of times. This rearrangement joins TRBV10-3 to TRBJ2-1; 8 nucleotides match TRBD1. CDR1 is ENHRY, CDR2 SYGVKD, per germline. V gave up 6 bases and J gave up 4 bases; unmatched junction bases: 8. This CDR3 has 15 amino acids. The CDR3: CAIRPPGQAYNEQFF. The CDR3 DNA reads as TGTGCCATCAGGCCCCCGGGACAGGCTTACAATGAGCAGTTCTTC.